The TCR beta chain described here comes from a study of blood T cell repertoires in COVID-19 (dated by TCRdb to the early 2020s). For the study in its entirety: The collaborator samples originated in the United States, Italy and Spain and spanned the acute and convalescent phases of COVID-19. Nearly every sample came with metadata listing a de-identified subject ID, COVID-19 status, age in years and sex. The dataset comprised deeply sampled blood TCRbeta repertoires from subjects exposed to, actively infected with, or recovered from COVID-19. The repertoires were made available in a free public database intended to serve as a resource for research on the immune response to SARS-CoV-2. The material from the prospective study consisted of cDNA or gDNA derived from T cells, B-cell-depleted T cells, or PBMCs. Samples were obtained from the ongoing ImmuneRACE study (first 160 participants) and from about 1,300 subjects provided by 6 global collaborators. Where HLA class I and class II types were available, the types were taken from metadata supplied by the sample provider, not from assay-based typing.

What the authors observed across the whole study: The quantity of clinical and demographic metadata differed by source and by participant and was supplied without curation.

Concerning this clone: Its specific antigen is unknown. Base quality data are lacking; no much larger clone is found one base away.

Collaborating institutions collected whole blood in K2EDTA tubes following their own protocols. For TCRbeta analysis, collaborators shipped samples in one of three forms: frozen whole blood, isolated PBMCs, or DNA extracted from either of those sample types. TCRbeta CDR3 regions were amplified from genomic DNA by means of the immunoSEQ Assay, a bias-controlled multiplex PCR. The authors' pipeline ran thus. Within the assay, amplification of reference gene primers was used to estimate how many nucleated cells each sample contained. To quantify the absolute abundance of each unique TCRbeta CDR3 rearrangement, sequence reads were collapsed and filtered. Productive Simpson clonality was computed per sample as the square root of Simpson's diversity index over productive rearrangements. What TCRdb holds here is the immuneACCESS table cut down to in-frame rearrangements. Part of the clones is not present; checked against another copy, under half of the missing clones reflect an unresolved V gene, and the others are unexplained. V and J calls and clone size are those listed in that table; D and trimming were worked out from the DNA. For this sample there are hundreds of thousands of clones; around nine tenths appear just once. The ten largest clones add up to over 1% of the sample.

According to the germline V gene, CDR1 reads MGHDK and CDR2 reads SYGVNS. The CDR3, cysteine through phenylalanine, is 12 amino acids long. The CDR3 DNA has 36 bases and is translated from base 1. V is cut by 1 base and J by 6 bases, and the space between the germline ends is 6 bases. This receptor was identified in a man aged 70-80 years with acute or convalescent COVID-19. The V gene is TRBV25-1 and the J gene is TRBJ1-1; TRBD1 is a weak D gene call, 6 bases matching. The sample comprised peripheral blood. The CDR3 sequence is CASSEWGPEAFF. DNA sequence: TGTGCCAGCAGTGAATGGGGGCCTGAAGCTTTCTTT.